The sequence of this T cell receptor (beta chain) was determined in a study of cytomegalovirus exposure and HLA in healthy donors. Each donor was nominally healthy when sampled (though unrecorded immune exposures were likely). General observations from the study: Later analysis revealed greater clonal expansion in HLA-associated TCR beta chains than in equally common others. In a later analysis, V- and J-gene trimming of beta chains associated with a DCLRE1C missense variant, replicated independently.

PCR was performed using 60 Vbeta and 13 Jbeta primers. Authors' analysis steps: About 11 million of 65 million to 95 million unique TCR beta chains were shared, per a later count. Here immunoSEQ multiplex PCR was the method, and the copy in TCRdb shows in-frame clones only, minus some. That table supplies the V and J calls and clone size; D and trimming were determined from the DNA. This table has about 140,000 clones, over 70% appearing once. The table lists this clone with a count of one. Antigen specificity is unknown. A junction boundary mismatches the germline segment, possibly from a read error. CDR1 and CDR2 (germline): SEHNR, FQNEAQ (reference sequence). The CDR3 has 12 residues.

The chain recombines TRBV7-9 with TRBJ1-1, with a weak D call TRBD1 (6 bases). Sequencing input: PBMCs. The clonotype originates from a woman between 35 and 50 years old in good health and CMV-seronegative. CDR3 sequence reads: CSSSLGDIGAFF. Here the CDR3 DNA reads TGTTCCAGCAGCTTAGGGGACATCGGGGCTTTCTTT.